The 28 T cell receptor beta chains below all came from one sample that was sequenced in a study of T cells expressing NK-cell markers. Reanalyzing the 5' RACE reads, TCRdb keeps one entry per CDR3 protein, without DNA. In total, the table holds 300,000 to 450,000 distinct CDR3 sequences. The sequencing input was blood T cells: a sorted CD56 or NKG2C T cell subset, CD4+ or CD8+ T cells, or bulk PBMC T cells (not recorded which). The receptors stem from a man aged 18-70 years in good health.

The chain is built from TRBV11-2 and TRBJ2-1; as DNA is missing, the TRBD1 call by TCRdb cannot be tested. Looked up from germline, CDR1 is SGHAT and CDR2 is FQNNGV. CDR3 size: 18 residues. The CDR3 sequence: CASSAPGQGLLVGDEQFF.

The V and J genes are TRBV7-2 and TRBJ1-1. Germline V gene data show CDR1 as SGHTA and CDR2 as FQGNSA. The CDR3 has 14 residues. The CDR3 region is CASSTVAVYTEAFF.

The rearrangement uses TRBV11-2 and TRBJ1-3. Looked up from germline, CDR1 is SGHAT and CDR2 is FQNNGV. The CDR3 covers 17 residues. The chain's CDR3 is CASSLGLFLDSGNTIYF.

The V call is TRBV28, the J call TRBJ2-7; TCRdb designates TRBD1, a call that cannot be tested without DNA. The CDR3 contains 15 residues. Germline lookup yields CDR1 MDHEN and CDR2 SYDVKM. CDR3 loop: CASRTRTGGRVEQYF.

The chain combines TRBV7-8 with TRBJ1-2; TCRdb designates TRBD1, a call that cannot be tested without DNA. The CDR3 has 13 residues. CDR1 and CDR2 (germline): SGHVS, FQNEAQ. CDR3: CASSLARGGGYTF.

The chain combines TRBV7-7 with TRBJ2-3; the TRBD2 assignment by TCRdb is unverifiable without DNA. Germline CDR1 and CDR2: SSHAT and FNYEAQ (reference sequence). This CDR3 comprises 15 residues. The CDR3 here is CASSLGAGGPGTQYF.

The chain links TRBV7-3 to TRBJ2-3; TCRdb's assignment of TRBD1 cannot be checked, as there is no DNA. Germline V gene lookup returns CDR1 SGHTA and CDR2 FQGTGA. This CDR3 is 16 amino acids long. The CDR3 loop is CASSLSGQGGTDTQYF.

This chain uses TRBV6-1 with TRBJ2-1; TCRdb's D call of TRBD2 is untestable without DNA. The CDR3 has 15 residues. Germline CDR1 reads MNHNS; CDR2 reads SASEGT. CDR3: CASSPADSSYNEQFF.

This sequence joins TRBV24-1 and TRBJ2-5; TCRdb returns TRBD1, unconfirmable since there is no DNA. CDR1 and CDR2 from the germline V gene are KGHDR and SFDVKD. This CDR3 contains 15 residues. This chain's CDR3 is CATSDYDRDPWTQYF.

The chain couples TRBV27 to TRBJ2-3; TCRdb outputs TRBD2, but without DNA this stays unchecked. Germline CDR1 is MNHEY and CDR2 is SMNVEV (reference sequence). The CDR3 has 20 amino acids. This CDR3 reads CASSSPFGLAGGLSTDTQYF.

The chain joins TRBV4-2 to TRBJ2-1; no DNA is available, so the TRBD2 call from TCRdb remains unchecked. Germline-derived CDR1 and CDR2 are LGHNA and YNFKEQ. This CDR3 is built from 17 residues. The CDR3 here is CASSQPAGGSSYNEQFF.

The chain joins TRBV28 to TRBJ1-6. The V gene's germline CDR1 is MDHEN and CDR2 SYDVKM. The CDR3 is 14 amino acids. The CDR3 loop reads CASKRGGGNSPLHF.

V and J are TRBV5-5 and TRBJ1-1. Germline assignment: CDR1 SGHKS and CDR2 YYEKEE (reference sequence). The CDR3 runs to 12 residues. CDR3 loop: CASRRLNTEAFF.

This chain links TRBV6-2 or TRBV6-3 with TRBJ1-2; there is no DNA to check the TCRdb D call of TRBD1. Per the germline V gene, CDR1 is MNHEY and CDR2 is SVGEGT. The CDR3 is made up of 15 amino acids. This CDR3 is CASSYSAGFGYGYTF.

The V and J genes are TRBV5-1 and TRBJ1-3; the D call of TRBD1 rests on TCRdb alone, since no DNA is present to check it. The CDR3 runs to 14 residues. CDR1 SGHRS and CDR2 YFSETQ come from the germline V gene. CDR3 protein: CASSGQFSGNTIYF. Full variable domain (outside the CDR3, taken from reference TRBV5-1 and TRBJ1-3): KAGVTQTPRYLIKTRGQQVTLSCSPISGHRSVSWYQQTPGQGLQFLFEYFSETQRNKGNFPGRFSGRQFSNSRSEMNVSTLELGDSALYLCASSGQFSGNTIYFGEGSWLTVV.

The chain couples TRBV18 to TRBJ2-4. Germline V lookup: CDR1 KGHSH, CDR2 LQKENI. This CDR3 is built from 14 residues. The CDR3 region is CASSSRHNSDIQYF.

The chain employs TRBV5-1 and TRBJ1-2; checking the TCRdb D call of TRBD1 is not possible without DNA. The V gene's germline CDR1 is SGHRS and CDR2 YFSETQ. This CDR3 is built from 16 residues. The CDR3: CASGTGGHLTGYGYTF.

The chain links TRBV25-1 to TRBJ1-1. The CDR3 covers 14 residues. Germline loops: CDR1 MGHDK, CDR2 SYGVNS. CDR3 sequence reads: CASSDVAGNTEAFF.

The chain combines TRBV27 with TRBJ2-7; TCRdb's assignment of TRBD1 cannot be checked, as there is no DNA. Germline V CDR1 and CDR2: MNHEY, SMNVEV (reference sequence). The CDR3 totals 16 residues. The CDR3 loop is CASSLGTGSQSYEQYF.

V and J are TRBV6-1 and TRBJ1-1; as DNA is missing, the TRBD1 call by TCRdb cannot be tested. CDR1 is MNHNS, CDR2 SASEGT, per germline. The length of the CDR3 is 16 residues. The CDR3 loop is CASSVGQERPNTEAFF.

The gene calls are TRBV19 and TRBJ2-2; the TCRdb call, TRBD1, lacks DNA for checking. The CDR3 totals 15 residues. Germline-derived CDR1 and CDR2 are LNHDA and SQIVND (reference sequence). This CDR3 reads CASSFLRGSTGELFF.

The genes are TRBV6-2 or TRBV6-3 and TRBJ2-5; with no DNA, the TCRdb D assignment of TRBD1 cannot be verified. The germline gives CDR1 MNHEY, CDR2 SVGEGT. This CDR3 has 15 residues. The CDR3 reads CASSLTRVRVETQYF.

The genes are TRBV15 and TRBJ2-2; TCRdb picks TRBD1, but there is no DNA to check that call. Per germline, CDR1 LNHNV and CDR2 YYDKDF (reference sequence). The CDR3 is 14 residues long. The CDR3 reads CAGPGQGTGRELFF.

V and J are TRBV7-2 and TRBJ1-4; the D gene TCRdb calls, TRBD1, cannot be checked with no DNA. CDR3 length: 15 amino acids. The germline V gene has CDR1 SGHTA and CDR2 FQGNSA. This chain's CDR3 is CASSLGRTGGEKLFF. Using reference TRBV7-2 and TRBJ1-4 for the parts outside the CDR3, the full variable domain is GAGVSQSPSNKVTEKGKDVELRCDPISGHTALYWYRQSLGQGLEFLIYFQGNSAPDKSGLPSDRFSAERTGGSVSTLTIQRTQQEDSAVYLCASSLGRTGGEKLFFGSGTQLSVL.

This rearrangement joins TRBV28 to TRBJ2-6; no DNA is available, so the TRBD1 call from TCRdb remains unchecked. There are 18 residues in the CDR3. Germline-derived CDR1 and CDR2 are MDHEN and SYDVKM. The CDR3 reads CASSPWTGGKRITNVLTF.

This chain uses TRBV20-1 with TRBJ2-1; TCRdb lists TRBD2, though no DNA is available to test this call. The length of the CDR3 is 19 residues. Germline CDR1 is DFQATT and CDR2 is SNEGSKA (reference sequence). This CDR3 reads CSARAQGLARGSSYNEQFF.

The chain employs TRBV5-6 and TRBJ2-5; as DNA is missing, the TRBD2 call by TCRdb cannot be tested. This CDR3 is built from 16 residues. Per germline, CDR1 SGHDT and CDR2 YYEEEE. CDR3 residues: CASSWRTSGSQETQYF.

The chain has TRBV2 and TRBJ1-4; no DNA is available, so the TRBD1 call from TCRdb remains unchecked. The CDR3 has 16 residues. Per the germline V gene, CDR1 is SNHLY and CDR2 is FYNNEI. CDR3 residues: CASSVRSGSFPAKLFF.